This note documents a single TCR beta chain sequence. The repertoire was sequenced with immunoSEQ multiplex PCR; TCRdb's copy has only in-frame clones and lacks some. This table holds 200,000 to 300,000 clones, 70% to 90% found once. This sample was included in a study of blood T cell repertoires in COVID-19. Study context: Sources were T cells, B-cell-depleted T cells, or PBMCs; the material itself was cDNA or gDNA.

The sample taken for sequencing was peripheral blood. The TCR sequence derives from a woman aged 25 to 39 with COVID-19, enrolled during active disease.

Written as DNA, the CDR3 is TGTGCCAGCAGTTACTCGATCCCAGGGCCCTACGAGCAGTACTTC. Encoded protein: CASSYSIPGPYEQYF. V usage is TRBV6-5 and J usage is TRBJ2-7; D is perhaps TRBD1 (5 bases). Per germline, CDR1 MNHEY and CDR2 SVGAGI. The CDR3 sequence is 15 residues long. V lost 0 bases and J lost 2, with 11 bases in between.